Listed here are 20 T cell receptor beta chains from one sample, sequenced in a study of blood T cells in healthy people across ages. The use of a sample-barcoded 5' primer and a J-beta primer mix characterized a second PCR of roughly 6 to 12 cycles. TCRdb fed the 5' RACE reads into MiXCR, producing one record per CDR3 protein. The sample carries around 940,000 distinct CDR3 sequences, just over 50% recorded once. Sample: blood. The receptors shown here come from a woman in her fifties or sixties in good health.

For the CDR3, the DNA is TGCAGCGTCGATAATAGCGGGGCCTCCTACGAGCAGTACTTC. Encoded protein: CSVDNSGASYEQYF. The chain employs TRBV29-1 and TRBJ2-7; 8 positions agree with TRBD2. V lost 6 bases, J lost 0 bases, and 7 bases stayed unmatched. This CDR3 spans 14 amino acids. Germline V gene sequence: CDR1 SQVTM, CDR2 ANQGSEA.

In this sample, this clonotype turned up a few times. The rearrangement uses TRBV5-8 and TRBJ2-1; maybe TRBD1 (6 bases). The CDR3 covers 17 residues. V was shortened by 1 base and J by 7 bases, with 21 bases between the two germline ends. Germline assignment: CDR1 SGHTS and CDR2 YDEGEE. The CDR3 reads CASSLSQGPWADNEQFF. Here the CDR3 DNA reads TGTGCCAGCAGCTTGAGCCAGGGGCCTTGGGCTGATAATGAGCAGTTCTTC.

The chain links TRBV20-1 to TRBJ2-5, with D uncertain. CDR1 is DFQATT and CDR2 is SNEGSKA in the germline V gene (reference sequence). V lost 3 bases, J lost 2 bases, and 10 bases lay in between. This CDR3 comprises 13 residues. This CDR3 is CSASPAQQETQYF. The CDR3 DNA is TGCAGTGCTAGCCCGGCGCAACAAGAGACCCAGTACTTC.

The chain recombines TRBV19 with TRBJ1-5; D gene unclear. V was cut by 5 bases and J by 5 bases, with 10 bases left in between. The CDR3 runs 13 residues. Germline V gene sequence: CDR1 LNHDA, CDR2 SQIVND (reference sequence). In DNA form, the CDR3 reads TGTGCCAGTAGTCGCACAGCAGATCAGCCCCAGCATTTT. Residues: CASSRTADQPQHF.

V and J are TRBV5-5 and TRBJ2-4; a possible D gene is TRBD1 (5 bases). The DNA end is a closer match to TRBJ2-7, so the J assignment may be wrong. CDR3 length: 15 residues. CDR1 and CDR2 (germline): SGHKS, YYEKEE (reference sequence). The CDR3 spells CASSIDSILSYEQYV. The CDR3 DNA follows: TGCGCCAGCAGCATAGACAGTATTCTCTCGTACGAGCAGTACGTC.

This clonotype has only a few counts. The chain employs TRBV6-1 and TRBJ1-2; 9 bases agree with TRBD1. CDR1 and CDR2 from the germline V gene are MNHNS and SASEGT. This CDR3 has 13 amino acids. V trimming: 9 bases; J trimming: 3 bases; junction bases outside the gene matches: 5. The CDR3 coding sequence is TGTGCCAGTAGGTGGACAGGGGACTATGGCTACACCTTC. Translating gives CASRWTGDYGYTF.

The gene calls are TRBV5-1 and TRBJ2-1, with D tentatively TRBD2 (5 bases). The CDR3 consists of 15 residues. CDR1 is SGHRS, CDR2 YFSETQ, per germline. Trimming took off 1 base at V and 5 bases at J, with 13 bases between the two ends. Here the CDR3 reads CASSLYRAENNEQFF. The CDR3 bases are TGCGCCAGCAGCTTGTACCGAGCGGAAAACAATGAGCAGTTCTTC. The full variable domain, with the rest looked up from reference TRBV5-1 and TRBJ2-1, is KAGVTQTPRYLIKTRGQQVTLSCSPISGHRSVSWYQQTPGQGLQFLFEYFSETQRNKGNFPGRFSGRQFSNSRSEMNVSTLELGDSALYLCASSLYRAENNEQFFGPGTRLTVL.

This clonotype was seen only a few times. This chain links TRBV6-5 with TRBJ2-3, with D possibly matching TRBD1 (5 bases). This CDR3 contains 13 residues. Germline CDR1 reads MNHEY; CDR2 reads SVGAGI. V lost 2 bases and J 6 bases, leaving 9 bases between the germline ends. CDR3 amino acids: CASSYPGIDTQYF. Written as DNA, the CDR3 is TGTGCCAGCAGTTACCCAGGGATTGATACGCAGTATTTT.

This clonotype was seen a few times. The chain is built from TRBV20-1 and TRBJ2-3, with D hard to call. With 6 bases removed from V and 0 bases from J, the gap between germline ends came to 10 bases. The CDR3 is 13 residues long. From germline, CDR1 is DFQATT and CDR2 SNEGSKA (reference sequence). CDR3 sequence reads: CSARAPSTDTQYF. CDR3 in DNA: TGCAGTGCCCGGGCCCCAAGCACAGATACGCAGTATTTT.

In nucleotides, the CDR3 is TGCAGCGTTGAAGAGGGGTACGCGGAGACCCAGTACTTC. It specifies CSVEEGYAETQYF. The chain has TRBV29-1 and TRBJ2-5; D call uncertain. CDR1 SQVTM and CDR2 ANQGSEA come from the germline V gene. The CDR3 sequence is 13 residues long. The germline V and J ends were trimmed by 0 bases and 5 bases, with 10 bases remaining between them.

This clonotype showed up just a few times. The rearrangement links TRBV2 to TRBJ2-5, with 8 positions matching TRBD2. V lost 5 bases, J lost 1 base, and 6 bases stayed unmatched. The length of the CDR3 is 15 residues. Germline assignment: CDR1 SNHLY and CDR2 FYNNEI. CDR3 sequence reads: CASSRSRGGQETQYF. The CDR3 coding sequence is TGTGCCAGCAGTCGCAGTCGGGGGGGCCAAGAGACCCAGTACTTC.

This clonotype was seen more than once but under ten times. This chain links TRBV7-9 with TRBJ1-2; D remains unclear. Germline V gene lookup returns CDR1 SEHNR and CDR2 FQNEAQ (reference sequence). This CDR3 is built from 14 residues. The V gene lost 1 base and the J gene lost 2 bases, with 8 bases spanning the gap. CDR3 DNA: TGTGCCAGCAGCTTAGGCTCGGGGAACTATGGCTACACCTTC. Protein product: CASSLGSGNYGYTF.

V and J are TRBV28 and TRBJ2-7, with D possibly being TRBD1 or TRBD2 (5 bases each). The V gene's germline CDR1 is MDHEN and CDR2 SYDVKM. Deletions cut 5 bases from V and 6 bases from J, with 14 bases between. The CDR3 contains 13 residues. The CDR3 DNA reads TGTGCCAGCAGTCTCGGGACGCCCGGCGAGCAGTACTTC. It encodes CASSLGTPGEQYF.

The CDR3 sequence: CASSSTGHTGELFF. In DNA form, the CDR3 reads TGTGCCAGCAGCTCGACAGGGCACACCGGGGAGCTGTTTTTT. The chain has TRBV7-2 and TRBJ2-2; 7 nucleotides match TRBD1. The J segment lost 3 bases and the V segment lost 4 bases, leaving 2 bases of the junction unmatched. This CDR3 has 14 residues. The germline V gene encodes CDR1 SGHTA and CDR2 FQGNSA.

This clonotype appeared a few times. This chain uses TRBV7-2 with TRBJ1-4; 7 nucleotides agree with TRBD1. The germline gives CDR1 SGHTA, CDR2 FQGNSA. J gave up 4 bases and V 5 bases, and 4 bases lay outside the gene matches. The length of the CDR3 is 14 residues. The CDR3 DNA reads TGTGCCAGCAGCCAGACAGGGATTAATGAAAAACTGTTTTTT. Its protein product is CASSQTGINEKLFF.

This chain links TRBV19 with TRBJ2-1; TRBD1 matches at 8 bases. This CDR3 is 16 amino acids long. V dropped 1 base and J dropped 9; count of bases not matched to a gene: 11. Looked up from germline, CDR1 is LNHDA and CDR2 is SQIVND (reference sequence). The CDR3 DNA follows: TGTGCCAGTAGTATAGGGGGCGGGACAGGTGTATCTGAGCAGTTCTTC. As protein: CASSIGGGTGVSEQFF.

This chain connects TRBV20-1 to TRBJ2-7, with 8 bases fitting TRBD2. This CDR3 region has 14 residues. CDR1 and CDR2 (germline): DFQATT, SNEGSKA (reference sequence). Losses at the gene ends were 5 bases for V and 2 bases for J; bases not matched to a gene: 8. The CDR3 here is CSAGEAGLAYEQYF. The CDR3 coding sequence is TGCAGTGCTGGGGAAGCGGGACTAGCCTACGAGCAGTACTTC.

The rearrangement joins TRBV20-1 to TRBJ2-7; D is possibly TRBD1 or TRBD2 (6 bases each). The V and J ends lost 5 bases and 4 bases respectively, with 15 bases between them. Germline CDR1 reads DFQATT; CDR2 reads SNEGSKA (reference sequence). This CDR3 region has 13 residues. The CDR3 nucleotides read TGCAGTGCTGGTGGAGGGGGACGGTACGAGCAGTACTTC. Amino acids: CSAGGGGRYEQYF.

This clonotype was seen a few times. V usage is TRBV6-6 and J usage is TRBJ2-2; D unclear. The CDR3 extends over 13 amino acids. CDR1 is MNHNY and CDR2 is SVGAGI in the germline V gene (reference sequence). V was pared by 8 bases and J by 1 base, with 8 bases between. In nucleotides, the CDR3 is TGTGCCAGCGTCCGGAAGAACACCGGGGAGCTGTTTTTT. Translation: CASVRKNTGELFF.

This clonotype was seen a handful of times. The V gene is TRBV20-1, the J gene TRBJ2-1, with TRBD2 matching over 10 bases. CDR3 size: 14 residues. CDR1 is DFQATT and CDR2 is SNEGSKA in the germline V gene (reference sequence). With 4 bases clipped from V and 4 bases from J, the junction kept 4 bases outside the gene matches. The CDR3 reads CSANSGGLYNEQFF. DNA of the CDR3: TGCAGTGCTAATAGCGGGGGGTTGTACAATGAGCAGTTCTTC.